This entry lists 27 T cell receptor beta chains sequenced from one sample in a study of CD8+ T cells in alopecia areata. Extracted RNA was reverse transcribed, and the resulting cDNA served as sequencing template. Assay: immunoSEQ multiplex PCR; the TCRdb copy retains only in-frame clones and omits some. The sample lists 100,000 to 120,000 clones, 45% to 60% occurring once. Sequencing input: NKG2D-low CD8+ T cells sorted from blood. The receptors come from a human donor with alopecia areata.

This clone appeared a few times. The rearrangement links TRBV29-1 to TRBJ1-5; D is uncertain. V lost 4 bases to trimming and J lost 3 bases, with 10 bases between them. Germline lookup yields CDR1 SQVTM and CDR2 ANQGSEA. CDR3 length: 13 residues. In DNA, the CDR3 is TGCAGCGTTGTGACCGGGTCCAATCAGCCCCAGCATTTT. Amino acid sequence: CSVVTGSNQPQHF. Filled out from reference TRBV29-1 and TRBJ1-5, the complete variable domain reads SAVISQKPSRDICQRGTSLTIQCQVDSQVTMMFWYRQQPGQSLTLIATANQGSEATYESGFVIDKFPISRPNLTFSTLTVSNMSPEDSSIYLCSVVTGSNQPQHFGDGTRLSIL.

V is TRBV29-1 and J is TRBJ1-1, with a possible D match to TRBD1 (5 bases). The CDR3 consists of 12 residues. Trimming left V 7 bases short and J 11 bases short, with 20 bases between. The germline gives CDR1 SQVTM, CDR2 ANQGSEA. CDR3 sequence: CSGMDMHGFAFF. For the CDR3, the DNA is TGCAGCGGGATGGACATGCATGGATTCGCTTTCTTT.

V and J are TRBV27 and TRBJ1-5; the match to TRBD1 covers 11 bases. J was trimmed by 0 bases and V by 5 bases; bases with no gene match: 12. In germline, CDR1 is MNHEY, CDR2 SMNVEV (reference sequence). The CDR3 is 19 residues long. The CDR3 loop is CASSPEGQGVSYSNQPQHF. CDR3 DNA sequence: TGTGCCAGCAGTCCAGAGGGACAGGGGGTATCTTATAGCAATCAGCCCCAGCATTTT.

The chain couples TRBV30 to TRBJ2-7, with D possibly matching TRBD2 (5 bases). This CDR3 is 13 amino acids long. V lost 4 bases to trimming and J lost 4 bases, with 14 bases between them. Germline V gene sequence: CDR1 GTSNPN, CDR2 SVGIG (reference sequence). DNA for the CDR3: TGTGCCTGGAACCCGACCGGAGGTTACGAGCAGTACTTC. Translating it yields CAWNPTGGYEQYF.

This clone was counted many times. This rearrangement joins TRBV7-2 to TRBJ2-1, with TRBD1 matching 8 bases. This CDR3 has 15 amino acids. The germline gives CDR1 SGHTA, CDR2 FQGNSA. V shed 5 bases and J 3 bases; nucleotides not matched to a gene: 6. The CDR3 DNA is TGTGCCAGCAGCCCCGGGACAGGAGGCTACAATGAGCAGTTCTTC. Translated: CASSPGTGGYNEQFF.

This clone has a handful of counts. V is TRBV29-1 and J is TRBJ2-7, with 11 nucleotides matching TRBD1. In germline, CDR1 is SQVTM, CDR2 ANQGSEA. The CDR3 covers 14 residues. V lost 6 bases, J lost 1 base, and 5 bases stayed unmatched. CDR3 bases: TGCAGCGTAGAGGACAGGGGGCTGTCCTACGAGCAGTACTTC. Amino acids: CSVEDRGLSYEQYF.

This chain uses TRBV6-6 with TRBJ2-7; possibly TRBD2 for D (6 bases). Deletions cut 6 bases from V and 5 bases from J, with 23 bases between. This CDR3 is 16 amino acids long. The germline V gene has CDR1 MNHNY and CDR2 SVGAGI (reference sequence). The CDR3 DNA is TGTGCCAGCAGCGACCCGGGGAGGCGGGGCTCGGACGAGCAGTACTTC. Translation: CASSDPGRRGSDEQYF.

The chain couples TRBV6-5 to TRBJ2-1; D gene unclear. The CDR3 totals 13 residues. The germline CDR1 and CDR2 sequences are MNHEY and SVGAGI. Between the trimmed V and J ends, which lost 0 bases and 4 bases, there was a span of 4 bases. This chain's CDR3 is CASSYSPYNEQFF. The DNA for the CDR3 is TGTGCCAGCAGTTACTCCCCATACAATGAGCAGTTCTTC.

With regard to this clone: The sample holds other DNA sequences that translate to the same CDR3. The chain recombines TRBV27 with TRBJ2-3; D gene uncertain. Germline CDR1 and CDR2: MNHEY and SMNVEV (reference sequence). The CDR3 runs 12 residues. V lost 6 bases, J lost 1 base, and 5 bases lay in between. The CDR3 sequence is CASSPRTDTQYF. DNA for the CDR3: TGTGCCAGCAGCCCACGCACAGATACGCAGTATTTT.

The chain uses TRBV27 and TRBJ2-5; D perhaps matches TRBD2 (5 bases). Germline CDR1 MNHEY, CDR2 SMNVEV (reference sequence). The length of the CDR3 is 15 residues. V lost 0 bases and J 4 bases, leaving 12 bases between the germline ends. As DNA, the CDR3 is TGTGCCAGCAGTTTATCGTTGGGTAGCGTAGAGACCCAGTACTTC. It yields the protein CASSLSLGSVETQYF.

This clone was recorded a few times. The V gene is TRBV23-1, the J gene TRBJ1-2; no reliable D call. TRBV23-1 counts as an open reading frame of uncertain function. With 4 bases removed from V and 6 bases from J, the gap between germline ends came to 9 bases. The CDR3 totals 12 residues. The CDR3 sequence is CASSRSFHGYTF. In DNA, the CDR3 is TGCGCCAGCAGTCGGTCATTCCATGGCTACACCTTC.

This chain connects TRBV11-2 to TRBJ2-7; D unclear. CDR3 length equals 16 residues. Germline V gives CDR1 SGHAT, CDR2 FQNNGV. Trimming cost V 1 base and J 0 bases, with 13 bases left between them. The DNA for the CDR3 is TGTGCCAGCAGCTTAGGAGGCTGGAGTAGCTCCTACGAGCAGTACTTC. Its protein product is CASSLGGWSSSYEQYF.

The chain has TRBV28 and TRBJ2-7; unclear D gene. V was clipped by 6 bases and J by 7 bases, with 19 bases between them. This CDR3 is 14 amino acids long. Germline CDR1 and CDR2: MDHEN and SYDVKM. In nucleotides, the CDR3 is TGTGCCAGCAGCAACAGAGACCTGTGGCGGGAGCAGTACTTC. It translates to CASSNRDLWREQYF.

This clone turned up a few times. This chain uses TRBV6-5 with TRBJ2-5; no clear D gene. Germline CDR1 reads MNHEY; CDR2 reads SVGAGI. Trimming pared 5 bases from V and 1 base from J, leaving 11 bases between. There are 14 residues in the CDR3. CDR3 coding DNA: TGTGCCAGCAGTACCAACAAGCTCCAAGAGACCCAGTACTTC. Amino acids: CASSTNKLQETQYF.

V and J are TRBV25-1 and TRBJ2-7; D gene uncertain. This CDR3 has 15 amino acids. CDR1 and CDR2 from the germline V gene are MGHDK and SYGVNS. V was clipped by 1 base and J by 2 bases, with 12 bases between them. The CDR3: CASSEFRASPYEQYF. The DNA for the CDR3 is TGTGCCAGCAGTGAATTCCGCGCGTCACCCTACGAGCAGTACTTC.

The J gene is TRBJ1-5, the V gene TRBV7-6, with unresolved D. CDR1 is SGHVS and CDR2 is FNYEAQ in the germline V gene. The CDR3 consists of 12 residues. Trimming pared 5 bases from V and 6 bases from J, leaving 8 bases between. CDR3 amino acids: CASSDLGQPQHF. The CDR3 coding sequence is TGTGCCAGCAGCGATTTAGGTCAGCCCCAGCATTTT.

V and J are TRBV5-6 and TRBJ2-1; 8 bases are a match to TRBD1. After removal of 2 bases from V and 5 bases from J, the junction contained 6 bases not matched to a gene. CDR1 and CDR2 from the germline V gene are SGHDT and YYEEEE. This CDR3 is 15 amino acids long. The CDR3 protein is CASSLPGTGHNEQFF. CDR3 bases: TGTGCCAGCAGCTTACCCGGGACAGGTCACAATGAGCAGTTCTTC.

The chain is built from TRBV2 and TRBJ2-7; the D gene is possibly TRBD1 (6 bases). Germline lookup yields CDR1 SNHLY and CDR2 FYNNEI. Trimming pared 9 bases from V and 2 bases from J, leaving 17 bases between. This CDR3 comprises 14 residues. In nucleotides, the CDR3 is TGTGCCAGATCTTTGTCGGGACAAGCCTACGAGCAGTACTTC. Protein product: CARSLSGQAYEQYF.

The chain uses TRBV6-5 and TRBJ1-5; D call uncertain. Germline V gene data show CDR1 as MNHEY and CDR2 as SVGAGI. The CDR3 length is 9 residues. The germline V and J ends were trimmed by 8 bases and 6 bases, with 2 bases remaining between them. For the CDR3, the DNA is TGTGCCAGCGGTCAGCCCCAGCATTTT. It codes for CASGQPQHF.

The chain carries TRBV18 and TRBJ2-1; 7 bases match TRBD1. The V gene end was trimmed by 4 bases and the J gene end by 0 bases; junction bases not matched to a gene: 6. The CDR3 has 16 amino acids. The germline gives CDR1 KGHSH, CDR2 LQKENI. CDR3 DNA: TGTGCCAGCTCACTCGGACAGGCGGGCTCCTACAATGAGCAGTTCTTC. Protein product: CASSLGQAGSYNEQFF.

This clone was detected once. The chain joins TRBV27 to TRBJ2-3; TRBD2 agrees at 7 bases. There are 13 residues in the CDR3. Per germline, CDR1 MNHEY and CDR2 SMNVEV (reference sequence). V shed 3 bases and J 6 bases; nucleotides not matched to a gene: 3. The CDR3 protein is CASSLWEGDTQYF. CDR3 in DNA: TGTGCCAGCAGTTTGTGGGAGGGGGATACGCAGTATTTT.

The V gene is TRBV28, the J gene TRBJ2-3, with 7 bases lining up with TRBD1. J lost 2 bases, V lost 3 bases, and 2 bases had no gene match. Germline V gives CDR1 MDHEN, CDR2 SYDVKM. CDR3 length equals 14 residues. CDR3 coding DNA: TGTGCCAGCAGTTTGGGACAGATCACAGATACGCAGTATTTT. This encodes CASSLGQITDTQYF. The full variable domain, its missing parts supplied by reference TRBV28 and TRBJ2-3, is DVKVTQSSRYLVKRTGEKVFLECVQDMDHENMFWYRQDPGLGLRLIYFSYDVKMKEKGDIPEGYSVSREKKERFSLILESASTNQTSMYLCASSLGQITDTQYFGPGTRLTVL.

This clone occurred a few times. The genes are TRBV29-1 and TRBJ1-2; D unresolved. Germline V lookup: CDR1 SQVTM, CDR2 ANQGSEA. This CDR3 has 11 residues. V was clipped by 4 bases and J by 2 bases, with 5 bases between them. The CDR3 sequence is CSVGDNYGYTF. The CDR3 region has the DNA TGCAGCGTTGGCGACAACTATGGCTACACCTTC.

The chain couples TRBV7-9 to TRBJ1-2, with D tentatively TRBD1 (5 bases). Trimming took off 4 bases at V and 8 bases at J, with 17 bases between the two ends. The germline gives CDR1 SEHNR, CDR2 FQNEAQ (reference sequence). The length of the CDR3 is 14 residues. CDR3 region: CASSSNGAQRGYTF. The CDR3 DNA reads TGTGCCAGCAGCTCAAACGGGGCCCAGAGAGGCTACACCTTC.

The sample holds a few counts of this clone. The J gene is TRBJ2-7, the V gene TRBV9, with D perhaps matching TRBD1 (7 bases). The V gene lost 7 bases and the J gene lost 5 bases, with 19 bases spanning the gap. Germline V gene sequence: CDR1 SGDLS, CDR2 YYNGEE. This CDR3 has 14 amino acids. The DNA of the CDR3 is TGTGCCAGCTCCCCCCAGGGGGGAGGAGACGAGCAGTACTTC. Its translation is CASSPQGGGDEQYF.

The J gene is TRBJ2-4, the V gene TRBV7-9; D gene ambiguous. The CDR3 covers 14 residues. Germline V lookup: CDR1 SEHNR, CDR2 FQNEAQ (reference sequence). V was clipped by 1 base and J by 6 bases, with 10 bases between them. CDR3 coding DNA: TGTGCCAGCAGCTTAGAATACGAAGGAAACATTCAGTACTTC. Protein: CASSLEYEGNIQYF. The variable domain in full, with the rest retrieved from reference TRBV7-9 and TRBJ2-4, is DTGVSQNPRHKITKRGQNVTFRCDPISEHNRLYWYRQTLGQGPEFLTYFQNEAQLEKSRLLSDRFSAERPKGSFSTLEIQRTEQGDSAMYLCASSLEYEGNIQYFGAGTRLSVL.

The V and J genes are TRBV7-9 and TRBJ2-2; no clear D. CDR1 is SEHNR and CDR2 is FQNEAQ in the germline V gene (reference sequence). The CDR3 contains 16 residues. The ends were cut back, 1 base at V and 4 bases at J, with 13 bases in the middle. CDR3 bases: TGTGCCAGCAGCTTAGTTTCCCTTAGAGGCACCGGGGAGCTGTTTTTT. Protein sequence: CASSLVSLRGTGELFF.